The present T cell receptor beta chain was sequenced within a study of cytomegalovirus exposure and HLA in healthy donors. Points from the study as a whole: Analysis was carried out at a later point, and it linked a missense DCLRE1C variant to TCR beta V- and J-gene trimming.

Amplification used 60 Vbeta primers and 13 Jbeta primers. The repertoire was sequenced with immunoSEQ multiplex PCR; TCRdb's copy has only in-frame clones and lacks some. This sample has roughly 190,000 clones; about four fifths occur once, and the top ten carry about 1.1%. On this clone: What it recognizes is unknown. Other DNA sequences in the sample encode the same CDR3.

The sequencing input was PBMCs. This clonotype originated in a woman in her forties in good health and CMV-seronegative.

The DNA of the CDR3 is TGTGCCAGCAGCCCCGGTGAGCGCGAAAAACTGTTTTTT. Its protein is CASSPGEREKLFF. The chain employs TRBV9 and TRBJ1-4; no firm D call. The CDR3 covers 13 residues. Trimming left V 4 bases short and J 8 bases short, with 12 bases between. CDR1 is SGDLS, CDR2 YYNGEE, per germline.